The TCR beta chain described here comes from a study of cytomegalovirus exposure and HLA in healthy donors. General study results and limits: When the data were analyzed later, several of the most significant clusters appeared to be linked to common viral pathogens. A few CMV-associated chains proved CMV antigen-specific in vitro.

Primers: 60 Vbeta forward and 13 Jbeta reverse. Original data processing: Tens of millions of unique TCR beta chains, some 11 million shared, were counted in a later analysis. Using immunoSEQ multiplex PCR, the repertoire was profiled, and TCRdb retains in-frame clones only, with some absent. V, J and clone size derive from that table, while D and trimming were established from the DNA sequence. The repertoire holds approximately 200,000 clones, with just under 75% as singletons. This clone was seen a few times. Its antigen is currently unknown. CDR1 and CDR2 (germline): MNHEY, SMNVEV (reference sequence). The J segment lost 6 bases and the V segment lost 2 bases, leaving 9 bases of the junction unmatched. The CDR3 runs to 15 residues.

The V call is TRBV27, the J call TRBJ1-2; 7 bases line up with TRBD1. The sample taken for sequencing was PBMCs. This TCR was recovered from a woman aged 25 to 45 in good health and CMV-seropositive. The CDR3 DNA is TGTGCCAGCAGTTTAGTAGGGGGCGGATGGGATGGCTACACCTTC. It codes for CASSLVGGGWDGYTF.